The TCR beta chain under discussion was sequenced for a study of cytomegalovirus exposure and HLA in healthy donors (dated by TCRdb to about 2017). About the full investigation: An earlier analysis of some 620 of the donors reported roughly 300 Gb of sequence data and around 120 million unique TCR beta sequences obtained from 180 million or so T cells. An early release that covered fewer than 800 HLA-typed donors contained 250 to 350 gigabases of sequencing data and around 80 million unique TCR sequences. The genetic ancestry cluster associated with self-reported Caucasian donors included around 76% of the roughly 400 genotyped donors. The study aimed to test whether signatures of past pathogen exposure could be identified by cataloging public T cell receptors. Using immunosequencing, the study profiled T cell repertoires from around 680 subjects and related those repertoires to cytomegalovirus serostatus. In addition to the first cohort of 500 to 850 subjects, a separate validation cohort of approximately 130 different subjects was used. To predict cytomegalovirus infection status, the study combined high-throughput TCR immunosequencing, statistical association of individual TCRs with disease status, and machine learning. To study patterns of TCR occurrence, a later analysis re-analyzed previously published TCR beta repertoires from 550 to 800 donors and added high-resolution HLA genotyping. Rather than drawing on any new phenotypic data, the later analysis identified candidate immune exposures from TCR beta sequences and the way those sequences occurred across donors. To decide whether each TCR beta V gene segment behaved as functional or pseudogenic, an earlier analysis of 587 of the donors relied on high-throughput TCR beta sequencing. Alongside the repertoire data, information on donor age, sex, ethnicity and CMV serostatus was compiled. In a later genetic analysis, genome-wide SNP genotypes for about three fifths of the 666 donors were used, and that subset was treated as a discovery cohort. All discovery cohort repertoires had been generated using a single sequencing platform. Both class I and class II loci were covered by HLA typing, at four-digit resolution. Typing coverage differed by locus: A, B, C, DRB1 and DQB1 were typed in about 620-630 donors, DQA1 in around 500, DPA1 in 606, and DPB1 in just under 480. About 5 DR-DQ haplotypes were handled as single units for association and clustering, since linkage in the cohort was strong. On average, approximately 250,000 unique TCR beta nucleotide sequences were sequenced per donor among 398 genotyped donors of the cohort, with 15% to 20% of those sequences being non-productive. Study-wide conclusions, independent of this receptor: Most TCR sequences were seen in very few donors, while some public TCRs were found in many individuals. This cohort had only TCR beta chains sequenced, and the lack of alpha or paired-chain data limited which features could be detected. Specific HLA alleles were associated with over 15,000 TCR beta sequences at a false discovery rate of 0.05 in a later analysis. Compared with the roughly 700-donor mean, donors in an Asian-associated ancestry cluster had fewer N-insertions in productive TCRs, according to a later genetic analysis. Strong co-occurrence of HLA alleles, especially DR and DQ, made assigning TCR associations to individual alleles difficult. Several of the top co-occurrence clusters appeared to be linked to parvovirus B19, influenza, CMV and Epstein-Barr virus, according to a later analysis. A cluster of highly shared sequence variants was judged likely to represent a technical artifact of the sequencing pipeline. In a later analysis, HLA-associated TCR beta chains were found to be more clonally expanded and to have lower generation probabilities than equally common non-associated chains. A further reported finding was that TCR beta sequences accurately predicted the HLA-A and HLA-B alleles for most subjects in the first cohort. A few of the identified cytomegalovirus-associated TCR beta chains were confirmed in vitro to be specific for cytomegalovirus antigens. Broadly in line with IMGT annotations, most TCR beta V segments showed up in productive rearrangements about 87% or about 30% of the time in an earlier analysis of around 600 of the donors. The authors suggested that the approach could potentially be extended to other disease states and immunological phenotypes. The 87-base-pair reads could not distinguish some IMGT-functional V segments, including TRBV6-2 and TRBV6-3, so those segments were excluded. Linkage disequilibrium might explain the correlated functional status among segregating V segments, but an unknown experimental factor could not be ruled out. Roughly uniform sequencing depth across donors was assumed in presence/absence analyses, although this assumption may not hold. The classifier was reported to diagnose cytomegalovirus status with high specificity and sensitivity in both the original cohort and the validation cohort. Because HLA typing was missing for some donors at each locus, association tests included only the typed subset. In a later analysis, most CMV-associated TCR beta chains were found to appear HLA-restricted, with HLA associations seemingly driven largely by CMV exposure. Because counts were too low, roughly 17 rarely observed V segments, including chromosome 9 orphons, were left out of the earlier analysis of 500 to 650 of the donors. CMV serostatus was the only immune exposure information available for the cohort. A total of fewer than 200 TCR beta chains were listed by the study as associated with cytomegalovirus. A later analysis found that TCR association rates varied across HLA loci, with DRB1 alleles showing the most associated TCRs and HLA-C alleles the fewest. A later genetic analysis associated a missense DCLRE1C variant with V-gene and J-gene trimming of TCR beta chains, and an independent cohort replicated the association.

Library preparation used the immunoSEQ multiplex PCR assay. The multiplex PCR relied on a mix of 60 forward primers for TCR Vbeta segments and 13 reverse primers for TCR Jbeta segments. A multiplex PCR assay on genomic DNA amplified the CDR3 region of rearranged TCR beta genes. The Illumina HiSeq System was used to sequence the amplified TCR beta libraries as 87-base-pair reads. The authors processed their data as follows. In a later analysis, around 80 million unique TCR beta chains were counted across the approximately 640 repertoires, and roughly 10 million of these chains were shared by at least two donors. To remove PCR and sequencing errors, raw reads were error-corrected and collapsed into unique sequences using a nearest-neighbor algorithm that merged closely related sequences. CDR3 sequences were aligned to IMGT reference sequences to assign V, D and J gene segments. For a sequence to be retained, a match of at least six nucleotides to both a V gene segment and a J gene segment was required. A rearrangement counted as productive if the CDR3 had no stop codons and remained in frame with V and J, and every other rearrangement counted as non-productive. CDR3 was defined by IMGT convention, running from the second conserved V-encoded cysteine to the conserved J-encoded phenylalanine. The earlier analysis of about 560 of the donors excluded any sequence lacking an unambiguous match to a single V gene segment. An earlier analysis of several hundred of the donors called V segments functional above 56.7% productive rearrangements and segregating when the between-donor standard deviation exceeded 5%. A statistical classification framework was developed to diagnose cytomegalovirus status using the catalog of TCR beta chain sequences. In a later analysis, V and J genes were assigned by comparing TCR nucleotide sequences against IMGT/GENE-DB human TR gene sequences. Using the TCRdist pipeline, a later analysis assigned CDR3 sequences along with most-parsimonious VDJ recombination scenarios. A later analysis defined each TCR beta chain by its CDR3 amino acid sequence plus V-gene family, and excluded reads lacking a unique V-gene family. In a later analysis, approximately 590 highly shared, low-generation-probability nucleotide sequences were removed to address suspected cross-contamination and a sequencing artifact. In a later analysis, a clonal expansion index was calculated for each public chain from normalized within-repertoire ranks of inferred template counts. Generation probabilities in a later analysis came from a VDJ recombination model fitted to out-of-frame rearrangements, and those results were checked against IGoR. In a later analysis, TCR-TCR, TCR-HLA and TCR-CMV co-occurrence was scored with hypergeometric tests, and a repertoire-size bias correction was applied to TCR pairs. A later analysis estimated false discovery rates by permuting HLA or CMV assignments 20 times. In a later analysis, co-occurring TCRs were grouped using DBSCAN, and TCRdist sequence similarity was added for clustering within HLA-allele-positive subsets. For co-occurrence clustering, repertoires with fewer than 30,000 or more than 120,000 public chains were excluded, along with four to six repertoires with anomalous nucleotide sharing. TCRdb provides this immuneACCESS table in a form limited to in-frame rearrangements. Some clones are lacking; in checked studies, under half of them reflect an unresolved V gene, and why the rest are absent is not known. From that table come the V and J calls and clone size; the DNA was used to work out D and trimming. The sample includes roughly 55,000 clones, with roughly 71% observed a single time. The ten largest clones represent about 35% of the sample.

The cohort consisted of 600 to 700 healthy bone marrow donors. At the time of sampling, every cohort member was nominally healthy, though immune exposures that went unrecorded were likely present. The donor tested CMV seropositive, placing the donor among the 250 to 350 seropositive members of the cohort. Each donor provided a peripheral blood sample, and peripheral blood mononuclear cells were used for TCR beta sequencing. The Qiagen DNeasy Blood Extraction Kit was used to extract genomic DNA from the blood cell samples. This clone was counted between two and nine times. What this receptor recognizes is not known. No base-level quality is on record; no much larger clone is a single base apart. The V and J ends are trimmed by 5 bases and 2 bases, leaving 12 bases between them. CDR3 length: 14 amino acids, cysteine to phenylalanine. Only the CDR3 DNA is retained, 42 bases long and in frame from the first base. The germline V gene yields SGHVS for CDR1 and FQNEAQ for CDR2.

This clonotype originated in a man aged 35 to 55 in good health and CMV-seropositive. The rearranged chain carries TRBV7-8 and TRBJ1-2; a weak D assignment points to TRBD1 (5 bases agree). Sequenced: PBMCs. The CDR3 reads as follows: CASSGGGGNYGYTF. The DNA sequence is TGTGCCAGCAGCGGGGGGGGAGGGAACTATGGCTACACCTTC. When the CDR3 is completed using the reference TRBV7-8 and TRBJ1-2 genes on either side, the full variable domain is GAGVSQSPRYKVAKRGQDVALRCDPISGHVSLFWYQQALGQGPEFLTYFQNEAQLDKSGLPSDRFFAERPEGSVSTLKIQRTQQEDSAVYLCASSGGGGNYGYTFGSGTRLTVV.